The clone carrying this T cell receptor beta chain was detected ten times or more. Its antigen remains unknown. Those with hyperthyroidism were 18 to 65 years old, newly diagnosed, and ill for under 2 months. PBMCs were sourced from roughly 9.7 ml fresh peripheral blood. This sample was included in a study of T cells in Graves' hyperthyroidism and ophthalmopathy. Amplified TCR beta CDR3 regions derived from RNA transcripts. In the first-round RT-PCR of the TCR CDR3, the HTBI primer set was used. TCRdb used MiXCR to reprocess the multiplex PCR reads, holding one entry per CDR3 protein. The sample consists of hundreds of thousands of distinct CDR3 sequences, approximately 14% of them appearing once. General study findings and limits: Before onset, by a median of around six months, the model predicted ophthalmopathy.

Between the trimmed V and J ends, which lost 1 base and 2 bases, there was a span of 7 bases. This CDR3 comprises 14 residues. CDR1 is LGHNT, CDR2 FRNRAP, per germline. The source material was blood. This clonotype was obtained from a woman in her thirties or forties with Graves' hyperthyroidism. The V gene is TRBV12-5, the J gene TRBJ2-3, with D unclear. As DNA, the CDR3 is TGTGCTAGTGGTTTGGGGACCTTCACAGATACGCAGTATTTT. Protein sequence: CASGLGTFTDTQYF.